The clone carrying this T cell receptor beta chain was detected only a few times. Antigen unknown. This record belongs to a study of post-analysis software for immune sequencing data. Study results and limitations: Those with multiple sclerosis, the patient group, showed significantly lower normalized Chao1 diversity than controls. Relative to controls, patients had roughly five TRBV segments at higher frequency, with TRBV5-6, TRBV5-1 and TRBV20-1 among these.

The TCR beta cDNA libraries contained unique molecular identifiers. TCRdb ran MiXCR on the PCR reads and lists one entry per CDR3 protein. The sample lists about 570,000 distinct CDR3 sequences; around 31% were seen once. CDR1 is SGHRS and CDR2 is YFSETQ in the germline V gene. CDR3 length: 12 residues. Between the trimmed V and J ends, which lost 4 bases and 10 bases, there was a span of 14 bases. This TCR was sampled from a girl aged 2-17 years with multiple sclerosis. Sequenced input: blood. This rearrangement joins TRBV5-1 to TRBJ1-1, with D perhaps TRBD1 (6 bases). The CDR3 nucleotides read TGCGCCAGCAGCCCGAGGGGGGTATCAGCTTTCTTT. It specifies CASSPRGVSAFF.